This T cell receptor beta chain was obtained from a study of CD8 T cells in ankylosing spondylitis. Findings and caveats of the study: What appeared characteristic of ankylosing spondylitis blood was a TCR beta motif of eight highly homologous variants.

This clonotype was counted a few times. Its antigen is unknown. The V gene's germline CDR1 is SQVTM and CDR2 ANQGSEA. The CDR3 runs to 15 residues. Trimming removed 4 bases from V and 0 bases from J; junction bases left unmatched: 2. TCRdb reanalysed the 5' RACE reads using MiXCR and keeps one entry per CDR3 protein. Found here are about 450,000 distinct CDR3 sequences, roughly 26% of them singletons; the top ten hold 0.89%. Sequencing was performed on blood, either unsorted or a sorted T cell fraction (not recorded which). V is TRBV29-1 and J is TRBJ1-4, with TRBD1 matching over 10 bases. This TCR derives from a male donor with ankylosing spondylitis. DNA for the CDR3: TGCAGCGTTGGTGGACAGGGGGCAACTAATGAAAAACTGTTTTTT. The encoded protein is CSVGGQGATNEKLFF.